This T cell receptor (beta chain) emerged from a study of shared clonotypes between healthy human individuals. Across the study: A couple of women and three men aged 18 to 49 made up the donors.

Overall study findings and caveats: For naive CD4 cells, around 5.1% of clonotypes were shared across a handful of donors.

The authors distributed each subset's genomic DNA evenly over several immunoSEQ plates. Sorted subsets were amplified in replicate PCRs using 200 ng DNA, about 30,000 T cell genomes. The data were produced by immunoSEQ multiplex PCR, yet TCRdb's version contains in-frame clones alone and is incomplete. The table has about 2.4 million clones, 93% seen once. Points on this clone: Its antigen is unidentified.

Sample: naive CD4+ T cells from PBMCs. Subset denoted: CD45RA+ positively selected. This receptor was identified in a man younger than 35 in good health. Some clones in this sample may be carry-over from other donors' samples.

The CDR3 protein is CASSLIGAGATDTQYF. In DNA form, the CDR3 reads TGTGCCAGCAGTCTCATAGGAGCGGGAGCCACAGATACGCAGTATTTT. The V call is TRBV28, the J call TRBJ2-3, with 8 nucleotides matching TRBD2. Germline CDR1 reads MDHEN; CDR2 reads SYDVKM. V lost 5 bases and J lost 2; bases outside the gene matches: 9. The CDR3 covers 16 residues.